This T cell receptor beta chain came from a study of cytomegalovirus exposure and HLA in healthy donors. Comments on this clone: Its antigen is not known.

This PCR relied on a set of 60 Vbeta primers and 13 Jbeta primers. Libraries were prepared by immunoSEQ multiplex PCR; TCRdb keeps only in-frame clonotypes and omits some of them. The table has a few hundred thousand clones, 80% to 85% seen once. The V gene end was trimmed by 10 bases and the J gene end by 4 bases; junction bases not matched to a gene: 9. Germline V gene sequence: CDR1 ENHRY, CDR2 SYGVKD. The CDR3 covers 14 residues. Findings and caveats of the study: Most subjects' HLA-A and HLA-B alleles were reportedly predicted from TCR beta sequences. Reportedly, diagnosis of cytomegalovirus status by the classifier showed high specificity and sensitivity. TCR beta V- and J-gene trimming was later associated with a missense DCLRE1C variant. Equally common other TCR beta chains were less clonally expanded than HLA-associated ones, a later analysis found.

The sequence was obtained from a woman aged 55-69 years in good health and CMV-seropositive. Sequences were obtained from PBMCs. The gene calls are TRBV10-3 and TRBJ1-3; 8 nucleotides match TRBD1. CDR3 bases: TGTGCCACCGCTCGGGACAGGTTCGGAAACACCATATATTTT. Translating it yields CATARDRFGNTIYF.